The 23 T cell receptor beta chains below come from one sample, sequenced in a study of identical twins. TCRdb independently ran MiXCR on the 5' RACE reads; one entry per CDR3 protein. The sample holds about 470,000 distinct CDR3 sequences, 24% seen once. The same data also contributed to another study, on T cells expressing NK-cell markers.

Sequenced: CD4+ T cells sorted from blood. The receptors derive from a woman in her late teens or twenties in good health.

The chain uses TRBV3-1 and TRBJ2-7, with 11 bases aligning to TRBD1. Trimming cost V 4 bases and J 7 bases; bases outside gene matches: 12. CDR1 is LGHDT and CDR2 is YNNKEL in the germline V gene (reference sequence). The CDR3 covers 16 residues. The CDR3 is CASSLGQGAPVREQYF. The CDR3 coding sequence is TGTGCCAGCAGCCTTGGACAGGGGGCGCCCGTGAGGGAGCAGTACTTC.

This clonotype came up many times. V and J are TRBV12-3 or TRBV12-4 and TRBJ1-2, with D unclear. Trimming pared 3 bases from V and 5 bases from J, leaving 4 bases between. There are 11 residues in the CDR3. The CDR3 bases are TGTGCCAGCAGTTTGACATATGGCTACACCTTC. The encoded protein is CASSLTYGYTF.

The gene calls are TRBV7-2 and TRBJ2-3, with 7 bases aligning to TRBD2. V shed 0 bases, J shed 4 bases, and the junction held 10 bases outside the gene matches. The CDR3 is 17 amino acids. Germline lookup yields CDR1 SGHTA and CDR2 FQGNSA. CDR3 residues: CASSLAQYGGRSDTQYF. DNA for the CDR3: TGTGCCAGCAGCTTAGCGCAATACGGGGGGAGGTCAGATACGCAGTATTTT.

The V call is TRBV7-2, the J call TRBJ2-5; 10 bases line up with TRBD1. Trimming at V came to 10 bases and at J to 5 bases, leaving 13 bases not matched to a gene. This CDR3 comprises 15 residues. Germline V gene data show CDR1 as SGHTA and CDR2 as FQGNSA. CDR3 coding DNA: TGTGCCACCCAAAGGACAGGGGGTTTCCGGGAGACCCAGTACTTC. It yields the protein CATQRTGGFRETQYF. The whole variable domain, filled in from reference TRBV7-2 and TRBJ2-5, reads GAGVSQSPSNKVTEKGKDVELRCDPISGHTALYWYRQSLGQGLEFLIYFQGNSAPDKSGLPSDRFSAERTGGSVSTLTIQRTQQEDSAVYLCATQRTGGFRETQYFGPGTRLLVL.

The V and J genes are TRBV7-2 and TRBJ1-2; tentatively, D is TRBD1 (5 bases). This CDR3 spans 13 amino acids. CDR1 and CDR2 (germline): SGHTA, FQGNSA. Deletions cut 2 bases from V and 7 bases from J, with 11 bases between. CDR3 loop: CASSLPRGAGYTF. In DNA, the CDR3 is TGTGCCAGCAGCTTACCTCGCGGGGCTGGCTACACCTTC.

The rearrangement links TRBV6-5 to TRBJ2-3; TRBD1 is a possible D gene (6 bases). Trimming left V 4 bases short and J 8 bases short, with 19 bases between. Germline V lookup: CDR1 MNHEY, CDR2 SVGAGI. This CDR3 contains 15 residues. In DNA, the CDR3 is TGTGCCAGCAGTTTCCTATCCGGGACAAGGGGTACGCAGTATTTT. Encoded protein: CASSFLSGTRGTQYF.

This CDR3 is CSAAAGVSSYNEQFF. The CDR3 DNA is TGCAGTGCGGCGGCAGGGGTTAGCTCCTACAATGAGCAGTTCTTC. This rearrangement joins TRBV20-1 to TRBJ2-1; possible D gene TRBD1, 6 bases. This CDR3 region has 15 residues. V lost 6 bases and J lost 0, with 15 bases in between. The germline gives CDR1 DFQATT, CDR2 SNEGSKA (reference sequence).

This chain joins TRBV2 and TRBJ2-1, with D perhaps TRBD1 or TRBD2 (5 bases each). In germline, CDR1 is SNHLY, CDR2 FYNNEI. The CDR3 is 14 amino acids. V lost 6 bases to trimming and J lost 6 bases, with 15 bases between them. This CDR3 reads CASRYRDPTNEQFF. The CDR3 nucleotides are TGTGCCAGCAGGTACCGGGACCCCACCAATGAGCAGTTCTTC.

The V gene is TRBV15, the J gene TRBJ1-1; 9 bases line up with TRBD1. Germline V gene lookup returns CDR1 LNHNV and CDR2 YYDKDF (reference sequence). The CDR3 runs 14 residues. With V trimmed by 3 bases and J by 6 bases, 5 bases remained unmatched. Here the CDR3 reads CATSRDRGDAEAFF. The CDR3 bases are TGTGCCACCAGCAGGGACAGGGGTGACGCTGAAGCTTTCTTT.

The rearrangement uses TRBV7-9 and TRBJ2-3; D is perhaps TRBD1 (7 bases). Trimming stripped 5 bases from V and 2 bases from J, with 17 bases between. The germline V gene has CDR1 SEHNR and CDR2 FQNEAQ (reference sequence). The CDR3 consists of 16 residues. CDR3: CASSPGGTVVTDTQYF. The CDR3, as DNA: TGTGCCAGCAGCCCCGGAGGGACAGTAGTCACAGATACGCAGTATTTT.

This sequence joins TRBV2 and TRBJ1-1; D not resolved. The V end was cut by 6 bases, the J end by 5 bases, with 16 bases between. Germline V gives CDR1 SNHLY, CDR2 FYNNEI. The CDR3 loop spans 14 amino acids. The CDR3 DNA is TGTGCCAGCAGCGCCTCGGGGAGATGGACTGAAGCTTTCTTT. It is translated as CASSASGRWTEAFF.

The sample holds a few counts of this clonotype. The V gene is TRBV29-1, the J gene TRBJ2-2; D not resolved. V was shortened by 6 bases and J by 0 bases, with 14 bases between the two germline ends. The CDR3 totals 15 residues. Germline V lookup: CDR1 SQVTM, CDR2 ANQGSEA. The CDR3: CSVQRTLANTGELFF. The CDR3 DNA follows: TGCAGCGTCCAACGGACGCTCGCGAACACCGGGGAGCTGTTTTTT.

For the CDR3, the DNA is TGTGCCAGCAGCCAAGATCCCTACAACTATGGCTACACCTTC. Translating gives CASSQDPYNYGYTF. V gene TRBV3-1 combines with J gene TRBJ1-2; D call uncertain. Trimming stripped 0 bases from V and 2 bases from J, with 7 bases between. Germline CDR1 and CDR2: LGHDT and YNNKEL (reference sequence). The CDR3 has 14 amino acids.

CDR3 region: CASSSRTGNQPQHF. DNA for the CDR3: TGTGCCAGCAGTTCCCGGACAGGGAATCAGCCCCAGCATTTT. The genes are TRBV12-3 or TRBV12-4 and TRBJ1-5; TRBD1 aligns across 8 bases. This CDR3 region has 14 residues. V shed 4 bases and J 4 bases; nucleotides not matched to a gene: 3.

V and J are TRBV6-2 or TRBV6-3 and TRBJ2-1; 9 bases fit TRBD1. In germline, CDR1 is MNHEY, CDR2 SVGEGT. Trimming took 6 bases from V and 3 from J; bases not matched to a gene: 3. This CDR3 contains 14 residues. The CDR3 reads CASRPTGGYNEQFF. For the CDR3, the DNA is TGTGCCAGCAGGCCGACAGGGGGCTACAATGAGCAGTTCTTC.

The chain carries TRBV7-2 and TRBJ2-1, with D possibly called TRBD1 or TRBD2 (5 bases each). V was pared by 3 bases and J by 4 bases, with 13 bases between. CDR1 and CDR2 from the germline V gene are SGHTA and FQGNSA. This CDR3 has 15 amino acids. DNA for the CDR3: TGTGCCAGCAGCTTCACAGTTGAGGGGTACAATGAGCAGTTCTTC. Encoded protein: CASSFTVEGYNEQFF.

The chain uses TRBV29-1 and TRBJ2-2; D remains ambiguous. Germline values: CDR1 SQVTM, CDR2 ANQGSEA. The V gene lost 3 bases and the J gene lost 1 base, with 3 bases spanning the gap. The CDR3 sequence is 12 residues long. CDR3: CSVDKNTGELFF. In DNA form, the CDR3 reads TGCAGCGTTGATAAGAACACCGGGGAGCTGTTTTTT.

This clonotype has just a few counts. The chain joins TRBV12-5 to TRBJ1-1, with D unresolved. CDR1 LGHNT and CDR2 FRNRAP come from the germline V gene. V was pared by 1 base and J by 3 bases, with 9 bases between. The CDR3 length is 14 residues. The CDR3 bases are TGTGCTAGTGGTTTGGCTCACCAGGACACTGAAGCTTTCTTT. It yields the protein CASGLAHQDTEAFF.

This clonotype has more than one count but fewer than ten. The rearrangement uses TRBV24-1 and TRBJ2-7; D may correspond to TRBD1 or TRBD2 (6 bases each). Trimming left V 3 bases short and J 6 bases short, with 17 bases between. Germline assignment: CDR1 KGHDR and CDR2 SFDVKD. The CDR3 is made up of 15 amino acids. The CDR3 is CATSDGRGHSSEQYF. CDR3 nucleotide sequence: TGTGCCACCAGTGATGGCCGGGGGCACAGTTCCGAGCAGTACTTC.

This chain links TRBV7-3 with TRBJ2-2; the D gene could be TRBD1 or TRBD2 (6 bases each). The V end lost 4 bases, the J end lost 4 bases, and 16 bases lay between the germline ends. Germline lookup yields CDR1 SGHTA and CDR2 FQGTGA. This CDR3 spans 16 amino acids. CDR3 bases: TGTGCCAGCAGCTCTAGGGGGGCCTACGGCACCGGGGAGCTGTTTTTT. Translation: CASSSRGAYGTGELFF.

This clonotype was counted only a few times. This chain connects TRBV5-1 to TRBJ2-1, with D possibly TRBD1 on 6 matching bases. Looked up from germline, CDR1 is SGHRS and CDR2 is YFSETQ. V was clipped by 0 bases and J by 5 bases, with 12 bases between them. The CDR3 is made up of 15 amino acids. The CDR3 spells CASSLGDTSNNEQFF. CDR3 nucleotide sequence: TGCGCCAGCAGCTTGGGGGACACAAGTAACAATGAGCAGTTCTTC.

This clonotype has a handful of counts. V gene TRBV5-1 combines with J gene TRBJ2-7; perhaps TRBD2 as D (5 bases). Germline CDR1 SGHRS, CDR2 YFSETQ. The CDR3 is 14 residues long. Trimming shortened V by 3 bases and J by 7 bases, and 17 bases separated the two germline ends. The CDR3 nucleotides read TGCGCCAGCAGCTACCCCTCCCGGGGTGAGGAGCAGTACTTC. Amino acid sequence: CASSYPSRGEEQYF.

In its sample, this clonotype was seen a few times. The V and J genes are TRBV20-1 and TRBJ2-3; TRBD2 agrees at 9 bases. Unmatched junction bases numbered 13, after V lost 6 bases and J lost 6 bases. The CDR3 is made up of 15 amino acids. The germline V gene encodes CDR1 DFQATT and CDR2 SNEGSKA (reference sequence). The CDR3 DNA sequence: TGCAGTGCCATTCGGGAGCGGGGGGCCAGGGATACGCAGTATTTT. Translation gives CSAIRERGARDTQYF.